Shown below are 28 T cell receptor beta chains from a single sample sequenced in a study of early T cells in non-severe SARS-CoV-2 infection. TCRdb re-called the 5' RACE reads with MiXCR, one entry per CDR3 protein. Among over 20,000 distinct CDR3 sequences, around 5% were seen once, and the ten largest hold less than 5.5%. Sequencing was carried out using whole blood. All receptors come from an adult who was a healthcare worker with PCR-confirmed SARS-CoV-2 infection or an uninfected control (not recorded which).

The V gene is TRBV27, the J gene TRBJ1-6, with D hard to call. The CDR3 totals 13 residues. CDR1 is MNHEY, CDR2 SMNVEV, per germline (reference sequence). The V end was cut by 10 bases, the J end by 0 bases, with 7 bases between. As DNA, the CDR3 is TGTGCCACCAGGAGCTCCTATAATTCACCCCTCCACTTT. It encodes CATRSSYNSPLHF.

Within the sample, this clonotype is medium-sized. This rearrangement joins TRBV2 to TRBJ2-7; maybe TRBD1 (6 bases). Trimming cost V 6 bases and J 0 bases, with 12 bases left between them. This CDR3 comprises 14 residues. Germline V gene lookup returns CDR1 SNHLY and CDR2 FYNNEI. CDR3 sequence reads: CASSRTDSSYEQYF. The CDR3 nucleotides read TGTGCCAGCAGCAGGACAGACAGCTCCTACGAGCAGTACTTC.

At least ten counts were recorded for this clonotype. The chain joins TRBV28 to TRBJ2-1; 13 bases line up with TRBD2. The CDR3 totals 15 residues. J lost 5 bases, V lost 5 bases, and 3 bases had no gene match. The germline V gene has CDR1 MDHEN and CDR2 SYDVKM. CDR3 DNA sequence: TGTGCCAGCAGTCCGGGACTAGCGGGAAACAATGAGCAGTTCTTC. Translation gives CASSPGLAGNNEQFF.

This clonotype was observed a handful of times. V is TRBV12-3 or TRBV12-4 and J is TRBJ1-2; D is uncertain. V lost 6 bases and J lost 1, with 9 bases in between. This CDR3 has 13 amino acids. This CDR3 is CASSLSNNYGYTF. The CDR3 DNA follows: TGTGCCAGCAGCCTATCTAATAACTATGGCTACACCTTC.

This clonotype has ten or more counts. This rearrangement joins TRBV7-6 to TRBJ1-5; 11 nucleotides agree with TRBD1. Germline CDR1 SGHVS, CDR2 FNYEAQ. With V trimmed by 5 bases and J by 1 base, 7 bases remained unmatched. This CDR3 is 17 amino acids long. CDR3 DNA sequence: TGTGCCAGCAGCGGACAGGGGGCCGCAACGAGCAATCAGCCCCAGCATTTT. It codes for CASSGQGAATSNQPQHF.

The genes are TRBV27 and TRBJ2-7; 7 bases match TRBD1. Germline loops: CDR1 MNHEY, CDR2 SMNVEV (reference sequence). The CDR3 spans 15 residues. Losses at the gene ends were 5 bases for V and 0 bases for J; bases not matched to a gene: 7. The CDR3 loop is CASSPDDRASYEQYF. The CDR3 nucleotides read TGTGCCAGCAGTCCTGATGACAGGGCCTCCTACGAGCAGTACTTC.

By its share, this clonotype is medium-sized. The chain links TRBV5-1 to TRBJ2-5; 8 nucleotides line up with TRBD1. The germline CDR1 and CDR2 sequences are SGHRS and YFSETQ. The CDR3 contains 14 residues. V gave up 4 bases and J gave up 2 bases; unmatched junction bases: 4. The CDR3 nucleotides read TGCGCCAGCAGCCCCGGGACAGGACAAGAGACCCAGTACTTC. This codes for CASSPGTGQETQYF.

The gene calls are TRBV7-6 and TRBJ2-3, with unresolved D. Germline V gene lookup returns CDR1 SGHVS and CDR2 FNYEAQ. Trimming pared 1 base from V and 1 base from J, leaving 9 bases between. The CDR3 length is 15 residues. The CDR3 nucleotides read TGTGCCAGCAGCTTAGGTTTTGTACGCACAGATACGCAGTATTTT. Translation gives CASSLGFVRTDTQYF.

Many counts were recorded for this clonotype. The gene calls are TRBV27 and TRBJ2-7, with D maybe TRBD2 (5 bases). V gave up 5 bases and J gave up 5 bases, with 7 bases separating them. Germline loops: CDR1 MNHEY, CDR2 SMNVEV (reference sequence). This CDR3 is built from 11 residues. The CDR3 nucleotides read TGTGCCAGCAGTCTCGGGGACGAGCAGTACTTC. It codes for CASSLGDEQYF.

This clonotype was detected many times. The chain uses TRBV7-6 and TRBJ2-7; no firm D call. Deletions cut 5 bases from V and 6 bases from J, with 17 bases between. Germline V gives CDR1 SGHVS, CDR2 FNYEAQ. CDR3 size: 14 residues. The CDR3 region is CASSARESFGEQYF. The CDR3 region has the DNA TGTGCCAGCAGCGCTAGAGAGTCCTTCGGCGAGCAGTACTTC. The variable domain in full, completed from reference TRBV7-6 and TRBJ2-7, reads GAGVSQSPRYKVTKRGQDVALRCDPISGHVSLYWYRQALGQGPEFLTYFNYEAQQDKSGLPNDRFSAERPEGSISTLTIQRTEQRDSAMYRCASSARESFGEQYFGPGTRLTVT.

The DNA for the CDR3 is TGCAGTGCAATCAACTCGGGACCGAGAAGCTCCTACGAGCAGTACTTC. Protein sequence: CSAINSGPRSSYEQYF. The V gene is TRBV20-1, the J gene TRBJ2-7, with D possibly called TRBD1 or TRBD2 (5 bases each). The CDR3 consists of 16 residues. V was cut by 6 bases and J by 0 bases, with 21 bases left in between. Germline CDR1 and CDR2: DFQATT and SNEGSKA (reference sequence).

The V gene is TRBV19, the J gene TRBJ2-1; 14 bases agree with TRBD2. Germline V gene lookup returns CDR1 LNHDA and CDR2 SQIVND (reference sequence). V shed 10 bases, J shed 0 bases, and the junction held 8 bases outside the gene matches. The length of the CDR3 is 17 residues. This CDR3 is CATKGLAGDVSYNEQFF. CDR3 bases: TGTGCCACCAAGGGACTAGCGGGGGATGTCTCCTACAATGAGCAGTTCTTC.

This clonotype has ten or more counts. The gene calls are TRBV29-1 and TRBJ1-1; D uncertain. The V end was cut by 0 bases, the J end by 3 bases, with 8 bases between. CDR1 and CDR2 from the germline V gene are SQVTM and ANQGSEA. CDR3 length equals 13 residues. The CDR3, as DNA: TGCAGCGTTGAAGATCAACCCGACACTGAAGCTTTCTTT. This encodes CSVEDQPDTEAFF. Full variable domain (missing parts from reference TRBV29-1 and TRBJ1-1): SAVISQKPSRDICQRGTSLTIQCQVDSQVTMMFWYRQQPGQSLTLIATANQGSEATYESGFVIDKFPISRPNLTFSTLTVSNMSPEDSSIYLCSVEDQPDTEAFFGQGTRLTVV.

In its sample, this clonotype was seen many times. The V call is TRBV19, the J call TRBJ2-2; TRBD2 matches at 12 bases. V was clipped by 5 bases and J by 7 bases; unmatched bases: 8. The CDR3 length is 16 residues. Germline lookup yields CDR1 LNHDA and CDR2 SQIVND (reference sequence). The CDR3 nucleotides read TGTGCCAGTAGTTTTTACCCTAGCGGGGGGGACGGGGAGCTGTTTTTT. Encoded protein: CASSFYPSGGDGELFF.

This clonotype was seen at least ten times. The V call is TRBV11-2, the J call TRBJ2-2, with 7 positions matching TRBD2. The junction had 7 bases not matched to a gene; V was cut back by 5 bases and J by 4 bases. The CDR3 is 15 residues long. The V gene's germline CDR1 is SGHAT and CDR2 FQNNGV. CDR3 in DNA: TGTGCCAGCAGCAGGCGGGAGTTCGGCACCGGGGAGCTGTTTTTT. Translating gives CASSRREFGTGELFF.

This clonotype turned up a few times. The rearrangement links TRBV18 to TRBJ1-4, with D possibly matching TRBD1 (5 bases). The germline V gene has CDR1 KGHSH and CDR2 LQKENI. With 3 bases removed from V and 6 bases from J, the gap between germline ends came to 14 bases. This CDR3 contains 15 residues. The CDR3 loop is CASSPEPGRDEKLFF. CDR3 nucleotide sequence: TGTGCCAGCTCACCGGAGCCGGGACGTGATGAAAAACTGTTTTTT.

This clonotype was counted between two and nine times. The V gene is TRBV6-2 or TRBV6-3, the J gene TRBJ2-3, with TRBD2 as a possible D gene (6 bases). This CDR3 contains 15 residues. In germline, CDR1 is MNHEY, CDR2 SVGEGT. Trimming took 8 bases from V and 10 from J, leaving 25 bases between them. CDR3 in DNA: TGTGCCAGCTCTCCCGGGGCTAGCGCGTCGACCCCGCAGTATTTT. Encoded protein: CASSPGASASTPQYF.

This clonotype occurred a few times. The V gene is TRBV15, the J gene TRBJ2-1; 9 bases align to TRBD2. The ends lost 0 bases at V and 0 bases at J; junction bases unmatched: 12. This CDR3 spans 20 amino acids. The germline gives CDR1 LNHNV, CDR2 YYDKDF (reference sequence). For the CDR3, the DNA is TGTGCCACCAGCAGAGATCTCAAGCGGGGGGTTTTCAGCTCCTACAATGAGCAGTTCTTC. This codes for CATSRDLKRGVFSSYNEQFF. Variable domain in full (rest from reference TRBV15 and TRBJ2-1): DAMVIQNPRYQVTQFGKPVTLSCSQTLNHNVMYWYQQKSSQAPKLLFHYYDKDFNNEADTPDNFQSRRPNTSFCFLDIRSPGLGDTAMYLCATSRDLKRGVFSSYNEQFFGPGTRLTVL.

This clonotype was detected ten times or more. In DNA, the CDR3 is TGCGCCAGCAGCTTGAACAGGGGGCGAACAGATACGCAGTATTTT. Its translation: CASSLNRGRTDTQYF. V gene TRBV5-1 combines with J gene TRBJ2-3, with TRBD1 identical over 9 bases. Germline V lookup: CDR1 SGHRS, CDR2 YFSETQ. V shed 1 base, J shed 3 bases, and the junction held 3 bases outside the gene matches. The CDR3 length is 15 residues.

This clonotype was observed at least ten times. This chain joins TRBV5-1 and TRBJ2-3; D is perhaps TRBD2 (6 bases). V lost 4 bases to trimming and J lost 0 bases, with 18 bases between them. The CDR3 loop spans 17 amino acids. The germline V gene encodes CDR1 SGHRS and CDR2 YFSETQ. The CDR3 protein is CASSPGNSGISTDTQYF. CDR3 DNA sequence: TGCGCCAGCAGCCCCGGAAATAGCGGAATTAGCACAGATACGCAGTATTTT.

This clonotype has ten or more counts. The chain links TRBV30 to TRBJ1-5; D not certain. The CDR3 has 12 amino acids. Trimming cost V 1 base and J 0 bases, with 1 base left between them. CDR1 is GTSNPN and CDR2 is SVGIG in the germline V gene (reference sequence). This CDR3 is CAWSGSNQPQHF. CDR3 DNA sequence: TGTGCCTGGAGTGGTAGCAATCAGCCCCAGCATTTT.

At least ten counts were recorded for this clonotype. The chain links TRBV20-1 to TRBJ1-3; a weak D match, TRBD1 (6 bases). The CDR3 loop spans 14 amino acids. Looked up from germline, CDR1 is DFQATT and CDR2 is SNEGSKA (reference sequence). Deletions cut 6 bases from V and 2 bases from J, with 14 bases between. Here the CDR3 reads CSALNREAGNTIYF. The DNA for the CDR3 is TGCAGTGCCCTGAACAGGGAAGCTGGAAACACCATATATTTT.

This clonotype came up many times. This chain links TRBV5-1 with TRBJ2-2; tentatively, D is TRBD1 (6 bases). V lost 4 bases, J lost 0 bases, and 16 bases lay in between. Germline CDR1 SGHRS, CDR2 YFSETQ. The CDR3 consists of 17 residues. The CDR3 nucleotides read TGCGCCAGCAGCAGAAATCAGGGGACAACGAACACCGGGGAGCTGTTTTTT. It yields the protein CASSRNQGTTNTGELFF.

This clonotype was observed at least ten times. The CDR3 here is CATGGNQPQHF. Written as DNA, the CDR3 is TGCGCGACAGGGGGTAACCAGCCCCAGCATTTT. The chain combines TRBV10-2 with TRBJ1-5; 9 bases line up with TRBD1. The germline V gene encodes CDR1 WSHSY and CDR2 SAAADI. This CDR3 contains 11 residues.

The chain is built from TRBV7-3 and TRBJ1-2; no firm D call. This CDR3 region has 14 residues. V lost 2 bases, J lost 8 bases, and 15 bases lay in between. Germline V gene sequence: CDR1 SGHTA, CDR2 FQGTGA. Written as DNA, the CDR3 is TGTGCCAGCAGCTTAGACACCTCAGGCTGGGGCTACACCTTC. Translation: CASSLDTSGWGYTF.

This clonotype came up many times. The rearrangement links TRBV19 to TRBJ1-1, with 7 nucleotides matching TRBD1. The CDR3 totals 13 residues. Germline values: CDR1 LNHDA, CDR2 SQIVND (reference sequence). Trimming took 3 bases from V and 3 from J; bases not matched to a gene: 1. The CDR3 DNA sequence: TGTGCCAGTAGTATTGACAGGGACACTGAAGCTTTCTTT. Its translation is CASSIDRDTEAFF.

In its sample, this clonotype is medium-sized. The V call is TRBV4-2, the J call TRBJ2-7; D remains unclear. Germline CDR1 LGHNA, CDR2 YNFKEQ. The V end lost 0 bases, the J end lost 1 base, and 10 bases lay between the germline ends. The CDR3 has 15 residues. The CDR3 spells CASSQDYSESYEQYF. The CDR3 nucleotides are TGTGCCAGCAGCCAAGATTACAGCGAGTCCTACGAGCAGTACTTC.

V and J are TRBV20-1 and TRBJ1-1, with a tentative D call TRBD1 (6 bases). This CDR3 has 13 amino acids. Germline V gene data show CDR1 as DFQATT and CDR2 as SNEGSKA (reference sequence). V lost 7 bases, J lost 5 bases, and 17 bases lay in between. The CDR3 DNA follows: TGCAGTGGGGCTCGACAGGTTTTGACTGAAGCTTTCTTT. Amino acids: CSGARQVLTEAFF.